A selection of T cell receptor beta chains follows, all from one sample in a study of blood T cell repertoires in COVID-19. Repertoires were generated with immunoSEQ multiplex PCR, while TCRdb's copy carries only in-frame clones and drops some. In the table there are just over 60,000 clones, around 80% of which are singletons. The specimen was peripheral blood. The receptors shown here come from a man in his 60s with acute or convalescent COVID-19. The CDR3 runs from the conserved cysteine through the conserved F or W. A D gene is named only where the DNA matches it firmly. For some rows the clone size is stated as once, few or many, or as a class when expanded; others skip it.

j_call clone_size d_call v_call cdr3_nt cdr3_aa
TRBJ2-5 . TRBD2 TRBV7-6 TGTGCCAGCAGCTTAGAATTTGAGCGGGAGGGCCTAAGAGAGACCCAGTACTTC CASSLEFEREGLRETQYF
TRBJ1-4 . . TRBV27 TGTGCCAGCAAGCGACAAGGAGGTGAAAAACTGTTTTTT CASKRQGGEKLFF
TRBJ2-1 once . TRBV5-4 TGTGCCAGCAGCTTGGGTCTTTTCAATGAGCAGTTCTTC CASSLGLFNEQFF
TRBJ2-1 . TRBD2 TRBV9 TGTGCCAGCAGCGGGCGGGAGGGGCTCTACAATGAGCAGTTCTTC CASSGREGLYNEQFF
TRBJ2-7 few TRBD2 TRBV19 TGTGCCAGTGCGAATGGTCCTAGCGGCACCTACGAGCAGTACTTC CASANGPSGTYEQYF
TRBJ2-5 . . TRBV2 TGTGCCAGCAGTGATCTCCCCCAGGGGCCAAAACAGGAGACCCAGTACTTC CASSDLPQGPKQETQYF
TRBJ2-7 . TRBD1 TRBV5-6 TGTGCCAGCAGCTTGATTAGGGACAGGGGCTACGAGCAGTACTTC CASSLIRDRGYEQYF
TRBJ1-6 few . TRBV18 TGTGCCAGCTCGGGGGACATTTTATCACCCCTCCACTTT CASSGDILSPLHF
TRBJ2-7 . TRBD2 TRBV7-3 TGTGCCAGCAGCTTGGAACTAGCGGATATGGACGAGCAGTACTTC CASSLELADMDEQYF
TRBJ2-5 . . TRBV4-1 TGCGCCAGCAGCCAAGTACAGGGACCACAAGAGACCCAGTACTTC CASSQVQGPQETQYF
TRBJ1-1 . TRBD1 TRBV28 TGTGCCAGCAGTCGAGGGGGCGCGGGAACTGAAGCTTTCTTT CASSRGGAGTEAFF
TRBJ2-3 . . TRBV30 TGTGCCTGGAGTGAGCGACCCACAGATACGCAGTATTTT CAWSERPTDTQYF
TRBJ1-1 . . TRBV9 TGTGCCAGCAGCGTAGGTGGGGGCCTGAACACTGAAGCTTTCTTT CASSVGGGLNTEAFF
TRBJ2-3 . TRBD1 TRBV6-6 TGTGCCAGCAGTCAGACAGGGGCCCTGCGGGGCACAGATACGCAGTATTTT CASSQTGALRGTDTQYF
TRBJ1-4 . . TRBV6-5 TGTGCCAGCAACACTAGGGCGTTGAATGAAAAACTGTTTTTT CASNTRALNEKLFF
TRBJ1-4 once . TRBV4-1 TGCGCCAGCAGCCTTTCGGGGGTAGGGAGTAGCGGAAAACTGTTTTTT CASSLSGVGSSGKLFF
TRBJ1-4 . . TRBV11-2 TGTGCCAGCAGCCCTACCCATGAAAAACTGTTTTTT CASSPTHEKLFF
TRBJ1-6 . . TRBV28 TGTGCCAGCATCCCCGCGGGGGAGTATAATTCACCCCTCCACTTT CASIPAGEYNSPLHF
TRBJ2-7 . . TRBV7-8 TGTGCCAGCAGCCGTATCGGTAGGCAGGGACAATCCTACGAGCAGTACTTC CASSRIGRQGQSYEQYF
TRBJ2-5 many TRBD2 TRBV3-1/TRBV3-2 TGTGCCAGCAGCCAGGGTGGACTAGCGGGGGAGAGGGGGGAGACCCAGTACTTC CASSQGGLAGERGETQYF
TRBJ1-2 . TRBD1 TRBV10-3 TGTGCCATCAGCAAGGGACAGGGAGTCGGCTATGGCTACACCTTC CAISKGQGVGYGYTF
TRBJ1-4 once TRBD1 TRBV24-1 TGTGCCACCAGTGACTCGGGACAGGGCGGGGAAAAACTGTTTTTT CATSDSGQGGEKLFF
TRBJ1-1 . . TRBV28 TGTGCCAGCAGTCCCCCCGCAGGGAACACTGAAGCTTTCTTT CASSPPAGNTEAFF
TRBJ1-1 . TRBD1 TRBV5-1 TGCGCCAGCAGCCCCAGGACAGGCCTCATGAACACTGAAGCTTTCTTT CASSPRTGLMNTEAFF
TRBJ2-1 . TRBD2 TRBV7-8 TGTGCCAGCAGCCGTGGACTAGCGGGAGTCAATGAGCAGTTCTTC CASSRGLAGVNEQFF
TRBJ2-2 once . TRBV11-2 TGTGCCAGCAGCGCCCGACTAGGGAACACCGGGGAGCTGTTTTTT CASSARLGNTGELFF
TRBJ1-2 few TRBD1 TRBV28 TGTGCCAGCAGTTCCCCCTACAGGGGGCTTGGCTACACCTTC CASSSPYRGLGYTF
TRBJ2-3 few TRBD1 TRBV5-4 TGTGCCAGCAGCTTGAGACAGGGTGCAGATACGCAGTATTTT CASSLRQGADTQYF
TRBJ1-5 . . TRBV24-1 TGTGCCACCAGTGAACCGGGACAAAATCAGCCCCAGCATTTT CATSEPGQNQPQHF
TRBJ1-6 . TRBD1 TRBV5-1 TGCGCCAGCAGCACCGGGACAGGGGATAATTCACCCCTCCACTTT CASSTGTGDNSPLHF
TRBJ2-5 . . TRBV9 TGTGCCAGCAGCGTCACACAGGGATACCAAGAGACCCAGTACTTC CASSVTQGYQETQYF
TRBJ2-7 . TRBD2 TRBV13 TGTGCCAGCAGCTACTACCGGGACACTAGACTAGCGGGGTCCTACGAGCAGTACTTC CASSYYRDTRLAGSYEQYF
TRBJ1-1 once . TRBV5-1 TGCGCCAGCACCCTGTCAGGGTCGGGCACTGAAGCTTTCTTT CASTLSGSGTEAFF
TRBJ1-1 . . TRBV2 TGTGCCAGTTCTTACGGGACATCGAACACTGAAGCTTTCTTT CASSYGTSNTEAFF
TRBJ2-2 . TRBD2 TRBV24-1 TGTGCCACCAGTGATTCTAGCGGGTACGGGGAGCTGTTTTTT CATSDSSGYGELFF
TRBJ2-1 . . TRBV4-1 TGCGCCAGCAGCCAAGAACGGCAGGCCTACAATGAGCAGTTCTTC CASSQERQAYNEQFF
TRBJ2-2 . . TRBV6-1 TGTGCCAGCAGTGAAGCGCCAGGGCCCTCTAGTACCGGGGAGCTGTTTTTT CASSEAPGPSSTGELFF
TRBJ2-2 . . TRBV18 TGTGCCAGCTCACTACACGCGGCCGGGGAGCTGTTTTTT CASSLHAAGELFF
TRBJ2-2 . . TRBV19 TGTGCCAGTAGTATGACACCGGCGAGGGTCGGGGAGCTGTTTTTT CASSMTPARVGELFF
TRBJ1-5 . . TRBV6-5 TGTGCCAGCTCGCGGGACGGGAATCAGCCCCAGCATTTT CASSRDGNQPQHF
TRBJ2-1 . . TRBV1 TGCACCAGCAGCCAAGATCGTGAGGGCTCCTACAATGAGCAGTTCTTC CTSSQDREGSYNEQFF
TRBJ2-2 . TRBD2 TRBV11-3 TGTGCCAGCAGCTCATCCTGGACTAGGAAGAACACCGGGGAGCTGTTTTTT CASSSSWTRKNTGELFF
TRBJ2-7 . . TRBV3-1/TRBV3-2 TGTGCCAGCAGCCAAGATTGGCAGGGGAGCTCCTACGAGCAGTACTTC CASSQDWQGSSYEQYF
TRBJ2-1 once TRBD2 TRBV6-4 TGTGCCAGCAGTGACTCGACTAGCGGGAGCAATGAGCAGTTCTTC CASSDSTSGSNEQFF
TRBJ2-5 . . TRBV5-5 TGTGCCAGCAGCACAGCCTTACTAGGGATCCAAGAGACCCAGTACTTC CASSTALLGIQETQYF
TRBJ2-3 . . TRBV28 TGTGCCAGCAGTTTAATCCGGGAGACAGATACGCAGTATTTT CASSLIRETDTQYF
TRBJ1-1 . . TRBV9 TGTGCCAGCAGCGTCACCGGAGTGAACACTGAAGCTTTCTTT CASSVTGVNTEAFF
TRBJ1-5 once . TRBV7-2 TGTGCCAGCAGCCTACAGGCCGGCAATCAGCCCCAGCATTTT CASSLQAGNQPQHF
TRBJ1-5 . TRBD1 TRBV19 TGTGCCAGTAAGGACAGGGGGCGCCAGCCCCAGCATTTT CASKDRGRQPQHF
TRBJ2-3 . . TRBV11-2 TGTGCCAGCAGCTATCGGACAGATACGCAGTATTTT CASSYRTDTQYF
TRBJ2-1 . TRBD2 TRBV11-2 TGTGCCAGCAGCTTAGGGCTGACTAGCGGGAGTTGGGATGAGCAGTTCTTC CASSLGLTSGSWDEQFF
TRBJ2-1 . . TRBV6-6 TGTGCCAGCAGTAACCGGGACTCGCAGGGGGATGAGCAGTTCTTC CASSNRDSQGDEQFF
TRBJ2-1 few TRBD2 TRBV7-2 TGTGCCAGCAGCTTAAACACCCTAGCGGACCTATACAATGAGCAGTTCTTC CASSLNTLADLYNEQFF